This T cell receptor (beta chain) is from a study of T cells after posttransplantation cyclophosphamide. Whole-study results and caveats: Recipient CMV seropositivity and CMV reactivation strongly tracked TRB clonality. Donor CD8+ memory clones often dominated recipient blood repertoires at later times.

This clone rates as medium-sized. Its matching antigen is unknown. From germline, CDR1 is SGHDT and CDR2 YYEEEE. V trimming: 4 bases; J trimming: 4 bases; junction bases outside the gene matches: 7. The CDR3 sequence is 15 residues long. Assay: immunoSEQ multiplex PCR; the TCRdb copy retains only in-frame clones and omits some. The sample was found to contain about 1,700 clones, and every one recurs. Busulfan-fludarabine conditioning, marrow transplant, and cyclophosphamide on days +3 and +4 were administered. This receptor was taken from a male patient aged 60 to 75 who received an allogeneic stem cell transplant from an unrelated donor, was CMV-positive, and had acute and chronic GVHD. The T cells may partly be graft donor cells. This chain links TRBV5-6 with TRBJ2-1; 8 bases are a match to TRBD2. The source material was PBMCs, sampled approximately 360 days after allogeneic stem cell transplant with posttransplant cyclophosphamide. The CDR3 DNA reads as TGTGCCAGCAGCCCTGGACTAGCTGTATACAATGAGCAGTTCTTC. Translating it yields CASSPGLAVYNEQFF.